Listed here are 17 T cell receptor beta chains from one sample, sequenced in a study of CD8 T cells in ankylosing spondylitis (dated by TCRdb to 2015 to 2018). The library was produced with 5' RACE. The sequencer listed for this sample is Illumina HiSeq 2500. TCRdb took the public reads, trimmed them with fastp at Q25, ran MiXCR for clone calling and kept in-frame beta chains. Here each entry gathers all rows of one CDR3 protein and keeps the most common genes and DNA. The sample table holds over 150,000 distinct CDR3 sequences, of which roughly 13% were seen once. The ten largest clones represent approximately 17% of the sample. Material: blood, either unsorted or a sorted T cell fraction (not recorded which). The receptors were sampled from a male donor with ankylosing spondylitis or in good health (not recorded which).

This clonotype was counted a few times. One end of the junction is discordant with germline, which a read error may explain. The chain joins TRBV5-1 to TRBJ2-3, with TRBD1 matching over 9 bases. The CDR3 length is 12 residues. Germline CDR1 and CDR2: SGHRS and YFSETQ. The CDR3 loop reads CASSWDRAHFFF. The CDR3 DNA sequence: TGCGCCAGCAGCTGGGACAGGGCCCACTTTTTTTTT.

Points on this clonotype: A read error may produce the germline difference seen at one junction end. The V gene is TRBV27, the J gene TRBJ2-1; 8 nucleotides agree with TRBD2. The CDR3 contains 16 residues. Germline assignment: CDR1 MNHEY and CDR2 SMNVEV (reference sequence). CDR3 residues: CDSSSHLSGNYNEQFF. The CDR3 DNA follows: TGTGACAGCAGTTCCCACCTTAGCGGGAACTACAATGAGCAGTTCTTC.

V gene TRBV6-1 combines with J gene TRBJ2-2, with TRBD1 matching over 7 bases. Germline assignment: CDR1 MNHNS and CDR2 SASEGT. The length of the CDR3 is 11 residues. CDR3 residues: CPQGDTGELFF. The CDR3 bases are TGTCCTCAGGGGGACACCGGGGAGCTGTTTTTT.

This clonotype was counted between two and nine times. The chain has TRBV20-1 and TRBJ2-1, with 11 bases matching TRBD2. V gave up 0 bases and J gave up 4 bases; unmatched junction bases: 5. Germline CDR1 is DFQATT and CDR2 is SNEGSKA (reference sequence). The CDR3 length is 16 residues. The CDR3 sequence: CSARDQTSGIYNEQFF. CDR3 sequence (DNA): TGCAGTGCTAGAGATCAGACTAGCGGGATTTACAATGAGCAGTTCTTC.

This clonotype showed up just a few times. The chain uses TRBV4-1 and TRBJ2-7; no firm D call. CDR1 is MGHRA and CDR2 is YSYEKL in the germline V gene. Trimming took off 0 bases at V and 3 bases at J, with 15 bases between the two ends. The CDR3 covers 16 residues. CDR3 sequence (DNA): TGCGCCAGCAGCCAAGATCGCATCAGGTGGGGCTACGAGCAGTACTTC. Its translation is CASSQDRIRWGYEQYF.

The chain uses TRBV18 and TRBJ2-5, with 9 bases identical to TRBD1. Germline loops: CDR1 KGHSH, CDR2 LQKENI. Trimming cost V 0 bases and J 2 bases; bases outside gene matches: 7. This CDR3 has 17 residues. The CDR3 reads CASSPPTPGTGQETQYF. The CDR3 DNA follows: TGTGCCAGCTCACCACCAACTCCCGGGACAGGGCAAGAGACCCAGTACTTC.

CDR3 protein: CASNPWGETSYNEQFF. CDR3 in DNA: TGTGCCAGCAACCCGTGGGGGGAGACCTCCTACAATGAGCAGTTCTTC. This chain joins TRBV12-3 or TRBV12-4 and TRBJ2-1, with a weak D call TRBD2 (6 bases). There are 16 residues in the CDR3. The ends were cut back, 7 bases at V and 0 bases at J, with 16 bases in the middle.

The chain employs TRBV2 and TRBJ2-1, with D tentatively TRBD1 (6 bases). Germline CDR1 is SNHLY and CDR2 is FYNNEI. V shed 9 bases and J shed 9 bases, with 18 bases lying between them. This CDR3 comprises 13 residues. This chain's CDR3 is CASAGQGTSEQFF. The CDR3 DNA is TGTGCCAGTGCCGGGCAGGGGACCTCTGAGCAGTTCTTC.

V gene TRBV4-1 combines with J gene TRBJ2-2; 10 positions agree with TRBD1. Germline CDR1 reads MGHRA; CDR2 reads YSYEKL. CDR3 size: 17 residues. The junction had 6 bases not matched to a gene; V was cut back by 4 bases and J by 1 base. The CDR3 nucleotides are TGCGCCAGCAGCCCTCTTCGGACAGGGGGGAACACCGGGGAGCTGTTTTTT. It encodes CASSPLRTGGNTGELFF.

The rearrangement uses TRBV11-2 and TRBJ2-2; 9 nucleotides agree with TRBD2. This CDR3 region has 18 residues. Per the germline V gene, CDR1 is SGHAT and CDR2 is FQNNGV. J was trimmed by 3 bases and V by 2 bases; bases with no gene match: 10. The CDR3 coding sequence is TGTGCCAGCAGCTTAATCGCAGCGGGAGGAACGGACACCGGGGAGCTGTTTTTT. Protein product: CASSLIAAGGTDTGELFF.

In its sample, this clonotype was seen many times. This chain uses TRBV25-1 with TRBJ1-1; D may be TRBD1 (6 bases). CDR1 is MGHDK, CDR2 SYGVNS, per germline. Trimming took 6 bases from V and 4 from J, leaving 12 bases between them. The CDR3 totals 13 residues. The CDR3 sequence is CASSPRGGTEAFF. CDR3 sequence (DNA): TGTGCCAGCAGCCCGAGGGGGGGCACTGAAGCTTTCTTT.

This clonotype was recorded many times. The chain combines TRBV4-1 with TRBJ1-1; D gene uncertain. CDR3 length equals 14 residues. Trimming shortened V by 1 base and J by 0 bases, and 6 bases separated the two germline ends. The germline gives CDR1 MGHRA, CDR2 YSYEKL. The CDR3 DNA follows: TGCGCCAGCAGCCAAGGGCAGATGAACACTGAAGCTTTCTTT. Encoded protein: CASSQGQMNTEAFF.

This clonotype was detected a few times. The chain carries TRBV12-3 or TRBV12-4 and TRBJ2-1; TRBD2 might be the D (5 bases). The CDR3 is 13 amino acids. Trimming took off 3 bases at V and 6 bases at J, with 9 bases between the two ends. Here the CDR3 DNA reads TGTGCCAGCAGTTTTATCCGGGGCAATGAGCAGTTCTTC. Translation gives CASSFIRGNEQFF.

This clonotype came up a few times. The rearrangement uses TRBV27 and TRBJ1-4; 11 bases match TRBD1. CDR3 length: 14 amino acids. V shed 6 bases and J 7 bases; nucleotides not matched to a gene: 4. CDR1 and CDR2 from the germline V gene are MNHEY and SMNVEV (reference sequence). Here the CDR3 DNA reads TGTGCCAGCAGACCGGGACAGGGGGGTGAAAAACTGTTTTTT. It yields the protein CASRPGQGGEKLFF.

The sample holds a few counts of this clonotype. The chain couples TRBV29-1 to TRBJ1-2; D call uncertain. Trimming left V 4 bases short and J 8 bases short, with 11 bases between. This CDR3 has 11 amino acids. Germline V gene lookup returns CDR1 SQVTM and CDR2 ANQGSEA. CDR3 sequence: CSVATVEGYTF. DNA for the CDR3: TGCAGCGTTGCCACGGTTGAAGGCTACACCTTC.

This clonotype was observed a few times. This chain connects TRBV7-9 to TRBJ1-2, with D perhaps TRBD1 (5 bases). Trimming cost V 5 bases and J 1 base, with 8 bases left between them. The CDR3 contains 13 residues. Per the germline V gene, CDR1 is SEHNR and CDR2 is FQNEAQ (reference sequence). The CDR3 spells CASSGTFNYGYTF. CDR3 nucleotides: TGTGCCAGCAGCGGGACGTTTAACTATGGCTACACCTTC.

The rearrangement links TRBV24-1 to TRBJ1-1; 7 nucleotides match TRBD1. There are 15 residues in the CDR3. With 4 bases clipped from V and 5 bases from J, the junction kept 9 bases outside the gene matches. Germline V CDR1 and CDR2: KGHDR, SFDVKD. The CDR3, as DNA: TGTGCCACCAGTGACCCCTCCAGGGGGGGAACTGAAGCTTTCTTT. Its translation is CATSDPSRGGTEAFF.